What follows describes a single T cell receptor (beta chain). The antigen it binds to is not known. Within one base of it there is no much larger clone, and no base qualities were kept. Collaborating institutions collected whole blood in K2EDTA tubes following their own protocols. Collaborator samples were shipped for TCRbeta analysis as frozen whole blood, isolated PBMCs, or DNA extracted from either sample type. The immunoSEQ Assay, a bias-controlled multiplex PCR, was used to amplify TCRbeta CDR3 regions from genomic DNA. The study's processing was this. Within the assay, amplification of reference gene primers was used to estimate how many nucleated cells each sample contained. Sequence reads were collapsed and filtered to measure the absolute abundance of every unique TCRbeta CDR3 rearrangement. For each sample, productive Simpson clonality was calculated as the square root of Simpson's diversity index across productive rearrangements. As stored in TCRdb, this immuneACCESS dataset retains in-frame rearrangements with V and J assigned. A fraction of the clones does not appear; measured against another copy, unresolved V genes explain less than half of the discrepancy, and the remainder lacks a known reason. The D gene and trimming were derived from the DNA, and the V and J assignments and clone size from that table. This sample holds roughly 260,000 clones; 87% were observed only once. 2.3% of the sample belongs to the ten largest clones.

As encoded in the germline V gene, CDR1 is MDHEN while CDR2 is SYDVKM. V is shortened by 2 bases, J by 4 bases, and the region joining them spans 11 bases. From the cysteine through the phenylalanine, the CDR3 covers 14 amino acids. CDR3 DNA only is kept here, 42 bases in frame from base 1. The source of the sample is a study of blood T cell repertoires in COVID-19 (TCRdb year 2020). Concerning the study at large: Samples covering the acute and convalescent phases of COVID-19 were provided by collaborators in the United States, Italy and Spain. The prospective study material was composed of cDNA or gDNA derived from T cells, B-cell-depleted T cells, or PBMCs. Deeply sampled blood TCRbeta repertoires from subjects exposed to, actively infected with, or recovered from COVID-19 were included in the dataset. The repertoires were made available in a free public database intended to serve as a resource for research on the immune response to SARS-CoV-2. Samples came from the ongoing ImmuneRACE study (first 160 participants) plus 1,254 subjects from 6 global collaborators. A de-identified subject ID, COVID-19 status, age in years and sex were almost always included in the sample metadata. Where available, HLA class I and class II types were obtained from metadata supplied by the sample provider rather than from assay-based typing. Overall results and qualifications from the work: The quantity of clinical and demographic metadata differed by source and by participant and was supplied without curation.

This receptor was identified in a woman aged 45-65 years with acute or convalescent COVID-19. The chain is encoded by TRBV28 joined to TRBJ1-1, with TRBD1 as a weak D call on 6 bases. The sample comprised peripheral blood. The CDR3 loop reads CASSLGGSATEAFF. Read as DNA, the sequence is TGTGCCAGCAGTTTAGGGGGCTCAGCCACTGAAGCTTTCTTT.